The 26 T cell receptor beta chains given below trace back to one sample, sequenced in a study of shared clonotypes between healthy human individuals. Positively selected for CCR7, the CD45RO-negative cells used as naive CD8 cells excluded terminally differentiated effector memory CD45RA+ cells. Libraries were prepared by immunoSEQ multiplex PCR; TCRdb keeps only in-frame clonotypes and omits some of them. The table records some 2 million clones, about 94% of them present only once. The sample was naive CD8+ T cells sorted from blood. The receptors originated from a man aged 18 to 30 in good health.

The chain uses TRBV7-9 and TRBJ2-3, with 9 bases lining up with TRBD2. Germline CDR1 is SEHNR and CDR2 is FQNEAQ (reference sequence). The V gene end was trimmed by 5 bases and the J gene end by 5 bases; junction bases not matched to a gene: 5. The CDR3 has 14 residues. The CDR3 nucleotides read TGTGCCAGCAGCGCCATAGCGGGAGTAGATACGCAGTATTTT. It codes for CASSAIAGVDTQYF.

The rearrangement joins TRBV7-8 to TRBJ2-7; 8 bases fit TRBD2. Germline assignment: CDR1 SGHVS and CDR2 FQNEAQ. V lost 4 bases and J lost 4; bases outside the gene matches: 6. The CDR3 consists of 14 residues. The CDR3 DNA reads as TGTGCCAGCAGCTCGGAGACTAGCGTTTACGAGCAGTACTTC. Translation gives CASSSETSVYEQYF.

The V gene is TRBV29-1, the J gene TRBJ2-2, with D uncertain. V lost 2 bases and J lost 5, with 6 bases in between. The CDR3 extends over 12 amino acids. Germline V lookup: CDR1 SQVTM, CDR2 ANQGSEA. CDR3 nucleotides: TGCAGCGTTGAAACTTGGACCGGGGAGCTGTTTTTT. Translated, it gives CSVETWTGELFF.

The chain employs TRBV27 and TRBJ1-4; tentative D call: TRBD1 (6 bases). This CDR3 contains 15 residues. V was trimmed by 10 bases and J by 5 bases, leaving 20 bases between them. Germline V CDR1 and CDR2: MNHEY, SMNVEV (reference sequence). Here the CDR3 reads CATSPPGAWNEKLFF. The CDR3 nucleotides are TGTGCCACCTCCCCACCGGGGGCCTGGAATGAAAAACTGTTTTTT.

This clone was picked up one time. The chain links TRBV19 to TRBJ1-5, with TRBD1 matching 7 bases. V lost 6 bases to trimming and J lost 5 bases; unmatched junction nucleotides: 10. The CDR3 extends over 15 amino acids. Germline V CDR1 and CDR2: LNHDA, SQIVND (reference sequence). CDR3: CASRALRDSDQPQHF. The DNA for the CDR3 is TGTGCCAGTAGAGCCCTCCGGGACAGCGATCAGCCCCAGCATTTT.

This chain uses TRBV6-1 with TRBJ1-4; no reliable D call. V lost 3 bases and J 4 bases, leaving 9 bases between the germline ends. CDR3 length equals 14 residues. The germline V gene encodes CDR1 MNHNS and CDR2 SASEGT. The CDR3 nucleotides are TGTGCCAGCAGTGAGTTCAGTTTTAATGAAAAACTGTTTTTT. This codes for CASSEFSFNEKLFF.

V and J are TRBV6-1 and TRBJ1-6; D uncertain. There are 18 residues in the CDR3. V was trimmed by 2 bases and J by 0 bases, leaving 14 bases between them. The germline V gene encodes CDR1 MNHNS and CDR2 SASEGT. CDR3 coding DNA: TGTGCCAGCAGTGAATTTCATAAGTTGAGCTCCTATAATTCACCCCTCCACTTT. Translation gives CASSEFHKLSSYNSPLHF.

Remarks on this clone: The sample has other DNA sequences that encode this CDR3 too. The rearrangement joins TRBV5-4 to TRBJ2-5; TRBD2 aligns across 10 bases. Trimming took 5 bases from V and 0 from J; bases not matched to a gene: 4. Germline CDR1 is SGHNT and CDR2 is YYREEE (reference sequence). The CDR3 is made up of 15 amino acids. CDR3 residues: CASSPGTSDQETQYF. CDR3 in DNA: TGTGCCAGCAGTCCCGGGACTAGCGACCAAGAGACCCAGTACTTC.

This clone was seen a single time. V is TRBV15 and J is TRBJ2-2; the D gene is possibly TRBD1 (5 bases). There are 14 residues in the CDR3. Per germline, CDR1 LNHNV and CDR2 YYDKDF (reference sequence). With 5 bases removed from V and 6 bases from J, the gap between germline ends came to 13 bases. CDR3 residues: CATSEAGLSGELFF. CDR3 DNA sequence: TGTGCCACCAGCGAGGCAGGGCTGTCCGGGGAGCTGTTTTTT.

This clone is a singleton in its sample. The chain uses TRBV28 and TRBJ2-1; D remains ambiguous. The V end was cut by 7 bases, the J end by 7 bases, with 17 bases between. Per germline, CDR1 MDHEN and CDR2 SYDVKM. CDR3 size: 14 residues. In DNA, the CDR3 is TGTGCCAGCACCACCACCGGCTCAACAAATGAGCAGTTCTTC. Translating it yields CASTTTGSTNEQFF.

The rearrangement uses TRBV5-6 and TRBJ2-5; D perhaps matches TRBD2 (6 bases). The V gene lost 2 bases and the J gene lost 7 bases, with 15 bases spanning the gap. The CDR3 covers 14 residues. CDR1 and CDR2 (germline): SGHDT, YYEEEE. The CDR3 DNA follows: TGTGCCAGCAGCTTTGACATGGAGGGAGGGACCCAGTACTTC. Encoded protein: CASSFDMEGGTQYF.

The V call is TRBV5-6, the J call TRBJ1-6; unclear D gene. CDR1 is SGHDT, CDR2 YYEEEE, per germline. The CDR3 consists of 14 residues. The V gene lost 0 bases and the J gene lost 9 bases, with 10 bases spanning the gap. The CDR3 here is CASSLGHSGSPLHF. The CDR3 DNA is TGTGCCAGCAGCTTGGGCCACTCGGGTTCACCCCTCCACTTT.

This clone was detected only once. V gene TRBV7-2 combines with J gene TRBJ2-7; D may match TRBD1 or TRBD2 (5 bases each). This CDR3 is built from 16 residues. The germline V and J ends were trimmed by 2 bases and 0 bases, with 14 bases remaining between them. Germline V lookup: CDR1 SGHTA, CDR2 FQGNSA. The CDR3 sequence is CASSLISGRPSYEQYF. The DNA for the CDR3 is TGTGCCAGCAGCTTAATATCGGGGCGGCCCTCCTACGAGCAGTACTTC.

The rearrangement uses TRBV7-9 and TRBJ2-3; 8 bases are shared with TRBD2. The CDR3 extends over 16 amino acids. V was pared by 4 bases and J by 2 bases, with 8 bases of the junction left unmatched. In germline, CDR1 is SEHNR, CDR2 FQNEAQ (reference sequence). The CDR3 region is CASSSPRGGITDTQYF. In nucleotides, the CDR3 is TGTGCCAGCAGCTCGCCCCGGGGGGGCATCACAGATACGCAGTATTTT.

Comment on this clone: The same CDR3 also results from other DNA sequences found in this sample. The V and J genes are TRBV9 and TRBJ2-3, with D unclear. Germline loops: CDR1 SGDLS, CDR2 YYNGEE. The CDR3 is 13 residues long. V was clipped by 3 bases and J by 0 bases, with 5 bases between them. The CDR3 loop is CASSAFSTDTQYF. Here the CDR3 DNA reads TGTGCCAGCAGCGCCTTTAGCACAGATACGCAGTATTTT.

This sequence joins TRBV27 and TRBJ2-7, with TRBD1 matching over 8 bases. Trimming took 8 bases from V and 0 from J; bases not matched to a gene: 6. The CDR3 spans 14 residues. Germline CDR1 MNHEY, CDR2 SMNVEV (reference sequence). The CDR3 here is CASRPGQDSYEQYF. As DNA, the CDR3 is TGTGCCAGCCGACCGGGACAGGACTCCTACGAGCAGTACTTC.

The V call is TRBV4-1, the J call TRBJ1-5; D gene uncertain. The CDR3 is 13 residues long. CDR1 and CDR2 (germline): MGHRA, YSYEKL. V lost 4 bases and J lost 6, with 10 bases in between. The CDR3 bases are TGCGCCAGCAGCCCGGTAGTAAGTCAGCCCCAGCATTTT. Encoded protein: CASSPVVSQPQHF.

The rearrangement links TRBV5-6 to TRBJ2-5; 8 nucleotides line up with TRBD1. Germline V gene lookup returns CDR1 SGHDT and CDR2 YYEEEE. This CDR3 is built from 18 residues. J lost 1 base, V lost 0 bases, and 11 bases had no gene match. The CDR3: CASSLGTGTGSIQETQYF. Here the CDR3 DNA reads TGTGCCAGCAGCTTGGGGACCGGGACAGGCTCAATCCAAGAGACCCAGTACTTC.

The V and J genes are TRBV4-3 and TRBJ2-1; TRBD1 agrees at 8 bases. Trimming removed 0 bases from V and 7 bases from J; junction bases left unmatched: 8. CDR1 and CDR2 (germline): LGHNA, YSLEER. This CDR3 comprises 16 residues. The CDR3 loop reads CASSQDGQGWTNEQFF. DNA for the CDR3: TGCGCCAGCAGCCAAGACGGACAGGGATGGACAAATGAGCAGTTCTTC.

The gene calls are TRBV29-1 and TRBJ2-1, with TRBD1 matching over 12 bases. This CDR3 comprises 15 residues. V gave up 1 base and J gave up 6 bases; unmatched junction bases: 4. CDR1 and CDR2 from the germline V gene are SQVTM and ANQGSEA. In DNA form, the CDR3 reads TGCAGCGTTGAAGGGGGACAGGGGGCGTTCAATGAGCAGTTCTTC. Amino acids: CSVEGGQGAFNEQFF.

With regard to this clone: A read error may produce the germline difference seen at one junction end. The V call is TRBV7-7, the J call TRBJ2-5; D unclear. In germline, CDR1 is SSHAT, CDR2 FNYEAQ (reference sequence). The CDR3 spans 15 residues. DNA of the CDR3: TGTGCTAGCAGCTTAGAACTCGGACCTGTCGAGACCCAGTACTTC. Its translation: CASSLELGPVETQYF.

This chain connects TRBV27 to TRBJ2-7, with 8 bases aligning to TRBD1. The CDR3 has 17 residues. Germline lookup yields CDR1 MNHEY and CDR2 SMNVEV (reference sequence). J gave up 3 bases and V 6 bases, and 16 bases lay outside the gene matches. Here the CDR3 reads CASRDLGVAGGIYEQYF. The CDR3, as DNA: TGTGCCAGCAGGGACCTGGGCGTGGCAGGGGGCATCTACGAGCAGTACTTC.

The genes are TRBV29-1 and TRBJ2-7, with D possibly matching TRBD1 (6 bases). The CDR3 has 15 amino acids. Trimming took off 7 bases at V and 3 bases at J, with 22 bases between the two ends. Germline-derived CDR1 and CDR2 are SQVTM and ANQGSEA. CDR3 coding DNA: TGCAGCGCCGAACTATATGGGACAAGCGGCTACGAGCAGTACTTC. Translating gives CSAELYGTSGYEQYF.

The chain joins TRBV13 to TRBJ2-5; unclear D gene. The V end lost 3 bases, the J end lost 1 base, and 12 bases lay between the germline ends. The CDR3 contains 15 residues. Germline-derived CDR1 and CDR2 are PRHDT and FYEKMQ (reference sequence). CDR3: CASSFVGFPQETQYF. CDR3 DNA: TGTGCCAGCAGCTTCGTGGGATTCCCCCAAGAGACCCAGTACTTC.

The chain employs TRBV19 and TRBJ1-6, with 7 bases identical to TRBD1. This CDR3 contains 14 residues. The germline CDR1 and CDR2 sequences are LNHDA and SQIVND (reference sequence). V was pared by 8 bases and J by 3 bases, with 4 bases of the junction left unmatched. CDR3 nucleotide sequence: TGTGCCAGTTGTGGACAGGACTATAATTCACCCCTCCACTTT. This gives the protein CASCGQDYNSPLHF.

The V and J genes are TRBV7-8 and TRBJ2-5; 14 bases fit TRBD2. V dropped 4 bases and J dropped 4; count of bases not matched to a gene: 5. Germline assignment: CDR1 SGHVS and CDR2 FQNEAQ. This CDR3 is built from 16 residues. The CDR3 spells CASSSGLAGVPETQYF. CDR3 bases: TGTGCCAGCAGCTCGGGACTAGCGGGAGTCCCAGAGACCCAGTACTTC.